What follows is one TCR beta chain and its context. The CDR3 has 16 residues. These data originate in a study of blood T cell repertoires in COVID-19. Study background: In each case, the material was cDNA or gDNA derived from T cells, B-cell-depleted T cells, or PBMCs.

Original analysis: Amplification with reference gene primers provided the estimates of nucleated cell counts. Generated by immunoSEQ multiplex PCR, the TCRdb table keeps only in-frame clones and is missing some. That table gives V, J and clone size, and the DNA gave D and trimming. The sample records 140,000 or so clones, around nine tenths being singletons. The chain carries TRBV21-1 and TRBJ1-2. TRBV21-1 is given as a pseudogene. The receptor's source is a woman between 45 and 65 years old with active or convalescent COVID-19. Sequenced input: peripheral blood. The CDR3 region is CASSKEGQGGGNGYTF. The CDR3 region has the DNA TGTGCCAGCAGCAAAGAAGGGCAGGGCGGGGGAAATGGCTACACCTTC.